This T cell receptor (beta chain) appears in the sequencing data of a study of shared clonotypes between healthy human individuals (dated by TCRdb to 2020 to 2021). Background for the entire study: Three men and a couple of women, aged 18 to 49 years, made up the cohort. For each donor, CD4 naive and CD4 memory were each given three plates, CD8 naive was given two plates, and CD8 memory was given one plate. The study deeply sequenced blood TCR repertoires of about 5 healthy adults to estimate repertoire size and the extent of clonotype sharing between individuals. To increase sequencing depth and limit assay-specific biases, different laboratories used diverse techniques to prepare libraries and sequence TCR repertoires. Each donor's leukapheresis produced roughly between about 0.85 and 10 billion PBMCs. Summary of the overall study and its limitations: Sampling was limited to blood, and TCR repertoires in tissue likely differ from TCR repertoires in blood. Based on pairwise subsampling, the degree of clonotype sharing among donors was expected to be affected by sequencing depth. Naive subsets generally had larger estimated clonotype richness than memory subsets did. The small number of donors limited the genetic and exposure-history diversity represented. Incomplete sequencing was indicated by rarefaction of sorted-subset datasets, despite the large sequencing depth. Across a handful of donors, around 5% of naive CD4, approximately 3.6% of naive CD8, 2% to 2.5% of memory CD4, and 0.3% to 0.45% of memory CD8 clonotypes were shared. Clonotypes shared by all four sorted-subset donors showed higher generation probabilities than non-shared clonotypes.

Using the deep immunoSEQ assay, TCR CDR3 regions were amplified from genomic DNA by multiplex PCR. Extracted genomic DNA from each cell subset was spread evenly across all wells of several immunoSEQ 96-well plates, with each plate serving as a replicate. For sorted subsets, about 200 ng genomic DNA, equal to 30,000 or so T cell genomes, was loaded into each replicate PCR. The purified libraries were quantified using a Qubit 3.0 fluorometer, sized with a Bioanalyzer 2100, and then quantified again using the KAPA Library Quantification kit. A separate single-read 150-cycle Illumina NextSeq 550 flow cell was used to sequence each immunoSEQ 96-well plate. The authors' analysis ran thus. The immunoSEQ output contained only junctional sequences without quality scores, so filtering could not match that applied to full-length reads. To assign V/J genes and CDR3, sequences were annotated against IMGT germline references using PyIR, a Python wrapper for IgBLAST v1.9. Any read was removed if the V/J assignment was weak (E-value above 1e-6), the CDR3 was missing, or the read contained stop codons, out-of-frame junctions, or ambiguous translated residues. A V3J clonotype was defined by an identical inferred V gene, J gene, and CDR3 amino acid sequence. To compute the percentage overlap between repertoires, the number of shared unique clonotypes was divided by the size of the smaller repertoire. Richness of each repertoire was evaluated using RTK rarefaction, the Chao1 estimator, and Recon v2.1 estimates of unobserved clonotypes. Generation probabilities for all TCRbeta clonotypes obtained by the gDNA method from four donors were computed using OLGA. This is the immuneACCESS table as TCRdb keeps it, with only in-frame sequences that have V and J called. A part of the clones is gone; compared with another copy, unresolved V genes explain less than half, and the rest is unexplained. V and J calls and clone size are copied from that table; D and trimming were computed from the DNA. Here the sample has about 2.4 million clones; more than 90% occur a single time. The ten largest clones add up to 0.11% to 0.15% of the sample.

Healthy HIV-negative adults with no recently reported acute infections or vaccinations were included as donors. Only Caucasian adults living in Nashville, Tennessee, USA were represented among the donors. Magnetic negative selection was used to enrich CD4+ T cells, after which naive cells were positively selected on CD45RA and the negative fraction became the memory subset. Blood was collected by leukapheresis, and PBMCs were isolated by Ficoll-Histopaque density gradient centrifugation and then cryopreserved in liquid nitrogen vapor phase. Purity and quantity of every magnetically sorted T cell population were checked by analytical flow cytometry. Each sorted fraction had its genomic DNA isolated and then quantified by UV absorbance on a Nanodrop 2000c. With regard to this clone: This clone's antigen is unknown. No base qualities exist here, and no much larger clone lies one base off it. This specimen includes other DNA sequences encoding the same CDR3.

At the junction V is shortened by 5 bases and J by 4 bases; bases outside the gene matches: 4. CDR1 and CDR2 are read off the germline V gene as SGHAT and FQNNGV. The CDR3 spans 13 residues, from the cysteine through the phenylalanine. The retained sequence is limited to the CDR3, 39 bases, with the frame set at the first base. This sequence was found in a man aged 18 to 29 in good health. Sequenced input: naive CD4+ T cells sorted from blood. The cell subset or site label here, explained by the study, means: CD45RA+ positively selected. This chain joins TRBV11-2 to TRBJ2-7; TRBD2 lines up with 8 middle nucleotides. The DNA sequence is TGTGCCAGCAGCCAGGGACTAGTTTACGAGCAGTACTTC. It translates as CASSQGLVYEQYF.